The 3 T cell receptor beta chains listed next were all sequenced from one sample in a study of blood T cell repertoires in COVID-19. Sequencing was performed with immunoSEQ multiplex PCR; in TCRdb, only in-frame clones are kept and a portion is missing. The sample yields a few hundred thousand clones, about 86% seen once. The sequenced material came from peripheral blood. The receptors originated from a man older than 75 with acute or convalescent COVID-19.

This rearrangement joins TRBV7-9 to TRBJ2-3; 9 bases are a match to TRBD1. V was clipped by 5 bases and J by 3 bases; unmatched bases: 6. This CDR3 comprises 15 residues. The germline V gene has CDR1 SEHNR and CDR2 FQNEAQ (reference sequence). The CDR3 spells CASSVPQGATDTQYF. The CDR3 DNA is TGTGCCAGCAGCGTACCACAGGGGGCAACAGATACGCAGTATTTT. Full variable domain (rest looked up from reference TRBV7-9 and TRBJ2-3): DTGVSQNPRHKITKRGQNVTFRCDPISEHNRLYWYRQTLGQGPEFLTYFQNEAQLEKSRLLSDRFSAERPKGSFSTLEIQRTEQGDSAMYLCASSVPQGATDTQYFGPGTRLTVL.

The gene calls are TRBV19 and TRBJ2-7, with D possibly being TRBD2 (5 bases). The V gene's germline CDR1 is LNHDA and CDR2 SQIVND (reference sequence). The length of the CDR3 is 15 residues. With 3 bases removed from V and 3 bases from J, the gap between germline ends came to 15 bases. The CDR3 DNA follows: TGTGCCAGTAGTATGGGAGCTCAAAGGGTCTACGAGCAGTACTTC. Encoded protein: CASSMGAQRVYEQYF.

The chain recombines TRBV3-1 (or the pseudogene TRBV3-2) with TRBJ2-7; a possible D gene is TRBD1 (5 bases). V was clipped by 0 bases and J by 1 base, with 7 bases between them. The germline CDR1 and CDR2 sequences are LGHDT and YNNKEL (reference sequence). The length of the CDR3 is 14 residues. For the CDR3, the DNA is TGTGCCAGCAGCCAAGAGCAGGGTTCCTACGAGCAGTACTTC. It encodes CASSQEQGSYEQYF.